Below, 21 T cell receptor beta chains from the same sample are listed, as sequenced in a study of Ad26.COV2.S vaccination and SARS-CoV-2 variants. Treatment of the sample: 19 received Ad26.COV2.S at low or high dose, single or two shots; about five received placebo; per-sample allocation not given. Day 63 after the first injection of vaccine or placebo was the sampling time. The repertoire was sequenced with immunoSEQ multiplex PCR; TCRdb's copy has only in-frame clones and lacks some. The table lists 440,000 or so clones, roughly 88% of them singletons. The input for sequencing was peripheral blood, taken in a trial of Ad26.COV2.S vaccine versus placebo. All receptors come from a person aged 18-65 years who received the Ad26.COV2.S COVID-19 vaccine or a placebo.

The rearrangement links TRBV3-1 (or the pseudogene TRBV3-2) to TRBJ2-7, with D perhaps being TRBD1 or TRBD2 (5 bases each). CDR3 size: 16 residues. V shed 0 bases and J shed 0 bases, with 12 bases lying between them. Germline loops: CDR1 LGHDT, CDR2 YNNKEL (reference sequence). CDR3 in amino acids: CASSQDWDHSSYEQYF. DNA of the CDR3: TGTGCCAGCAGCCAAGATTGGGACCATTCCTCCTACGAGCAGTACTTC.

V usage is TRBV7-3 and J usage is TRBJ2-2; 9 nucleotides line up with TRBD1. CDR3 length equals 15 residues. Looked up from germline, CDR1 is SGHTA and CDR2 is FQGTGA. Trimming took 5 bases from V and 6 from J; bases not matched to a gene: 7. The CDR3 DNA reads TGTGCCAGCAGCCCCGGGACAGGGAAACCCGGGGAGCTGTTTTTT. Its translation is CASSPGTGKPGELFF.

Here the CDR3 reads CASSPGTSGPEQFF. The CDR3 region has the DNA TGTGCCAGCAGCCCCGGGACTAGCGGGCCCGAGCAGTTCTTC. This sequence joins TRBV3-1 (or the pseudogene TRBV3-2) and TRBJ2-1; 12 bases align to TRBD2. The germline V gene has CDR1 LGHDT and CDR2 YNNKEL (reference sequence). J lost 10 bases, V lost 4 bases, and 5 bases had no gene match. The CDR3 consists of 14 residues.

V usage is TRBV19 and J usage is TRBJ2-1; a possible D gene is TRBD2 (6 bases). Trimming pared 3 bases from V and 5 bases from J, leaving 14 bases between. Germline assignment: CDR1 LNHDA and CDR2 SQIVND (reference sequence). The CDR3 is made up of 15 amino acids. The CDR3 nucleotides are TGTGCCAGTAGTATTGGAGGGCTAGGGGACAATGAGCAGTTCTTC. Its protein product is CASSIGGLGDNEQFF.

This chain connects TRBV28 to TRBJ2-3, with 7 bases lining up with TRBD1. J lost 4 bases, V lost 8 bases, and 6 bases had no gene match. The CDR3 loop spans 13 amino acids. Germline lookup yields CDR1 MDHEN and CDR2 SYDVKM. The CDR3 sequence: CASHGTVSDTQYF. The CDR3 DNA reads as TGTGCCAGCCATGGGACAGTCTCAGATACGCAGTATTTT.

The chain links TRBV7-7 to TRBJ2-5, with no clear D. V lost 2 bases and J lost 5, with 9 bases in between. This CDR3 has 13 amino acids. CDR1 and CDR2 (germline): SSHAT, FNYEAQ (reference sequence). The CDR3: CASSLPGSETQYF. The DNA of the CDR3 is TGTGCCAGCAGCTTACCAGGCTCGGAGACCCAGTACTTC.

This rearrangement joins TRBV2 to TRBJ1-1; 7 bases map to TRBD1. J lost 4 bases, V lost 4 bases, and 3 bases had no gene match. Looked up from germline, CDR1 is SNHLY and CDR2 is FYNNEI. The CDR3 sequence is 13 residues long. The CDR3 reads CASSGQGATEAFF. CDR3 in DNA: TGTGCCAGCAGTGGACAGGGCGCCACTGAAGCTTTCTTT.

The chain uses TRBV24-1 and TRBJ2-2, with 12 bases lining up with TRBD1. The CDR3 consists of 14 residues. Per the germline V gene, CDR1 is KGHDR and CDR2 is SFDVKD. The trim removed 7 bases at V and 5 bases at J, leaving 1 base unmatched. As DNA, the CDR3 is TGTGCCACCAGGGGACAGGGGGCTACCGGGGAGCTGTTTTTT. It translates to CATRGQGATGELFF.

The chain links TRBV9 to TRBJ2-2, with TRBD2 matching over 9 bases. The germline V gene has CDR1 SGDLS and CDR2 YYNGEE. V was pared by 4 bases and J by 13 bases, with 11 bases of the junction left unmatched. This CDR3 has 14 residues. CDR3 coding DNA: TGTGCCAGCAGCTCGGGTAGCGGGAGTTATGCGCTGTTTTTT. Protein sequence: CASSSGSGSYALFF.

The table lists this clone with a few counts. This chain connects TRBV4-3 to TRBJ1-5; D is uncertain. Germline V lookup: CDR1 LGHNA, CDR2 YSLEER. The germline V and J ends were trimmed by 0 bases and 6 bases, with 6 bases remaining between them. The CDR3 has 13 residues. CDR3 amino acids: CASSQDVAQPQHF. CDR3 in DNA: TGCGCCAGCAGCCAAGATGTAGCTCAGCCCCAGCATTTT.

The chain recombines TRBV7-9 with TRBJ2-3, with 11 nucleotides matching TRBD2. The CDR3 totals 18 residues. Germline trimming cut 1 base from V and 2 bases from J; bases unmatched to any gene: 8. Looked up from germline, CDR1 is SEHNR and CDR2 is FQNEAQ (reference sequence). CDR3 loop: CASSLGRVLAGATDTQYF. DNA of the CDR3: TGTGCCAGCAGCTTAGGCCGGGTACTAGCGGGAGCCACAGATACGCAGTATTTT.

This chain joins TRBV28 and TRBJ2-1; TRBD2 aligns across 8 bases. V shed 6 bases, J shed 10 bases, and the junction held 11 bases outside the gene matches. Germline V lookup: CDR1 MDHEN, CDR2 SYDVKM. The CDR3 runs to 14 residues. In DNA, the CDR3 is TGTGCCAGCAGGACTAGCGCGGGAGGTAGAGAGCAGTTCTTC. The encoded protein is CASRTSAGGREQFF.

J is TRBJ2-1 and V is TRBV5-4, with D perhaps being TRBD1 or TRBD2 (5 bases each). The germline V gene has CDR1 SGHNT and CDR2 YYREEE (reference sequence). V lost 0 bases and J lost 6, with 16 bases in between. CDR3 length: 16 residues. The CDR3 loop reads CASSLEPRMGRNEQFF. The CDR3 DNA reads TGTGCCAGCAGCTTGGAGCCTCGTATGGGACGCAATGAGCAGTTCTTC.

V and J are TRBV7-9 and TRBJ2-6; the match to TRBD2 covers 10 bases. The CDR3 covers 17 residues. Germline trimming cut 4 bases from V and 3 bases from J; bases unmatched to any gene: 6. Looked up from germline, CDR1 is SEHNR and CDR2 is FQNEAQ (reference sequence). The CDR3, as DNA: TGTGCCAGCAGCTCGCTAGCGGGAGCTCTTGGGGCCAACGTCCTGACTTTC. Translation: CASSSLAGALGANVLTF.

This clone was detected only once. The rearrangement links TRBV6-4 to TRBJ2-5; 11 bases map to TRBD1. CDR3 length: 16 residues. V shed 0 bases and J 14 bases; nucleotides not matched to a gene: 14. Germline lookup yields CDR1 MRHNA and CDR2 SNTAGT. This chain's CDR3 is CASSDSRTGGCAGDYF. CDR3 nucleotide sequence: TGTGCCAGCAGTGACTCCCGGACAGGGGGCTGTGCGGGTGATTACTTC.

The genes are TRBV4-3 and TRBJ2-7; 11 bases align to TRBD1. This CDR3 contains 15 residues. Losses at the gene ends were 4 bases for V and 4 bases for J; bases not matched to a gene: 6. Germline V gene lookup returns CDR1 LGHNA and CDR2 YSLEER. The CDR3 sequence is CASSPGTGGFYEQYF. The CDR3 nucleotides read TGCGCCAGCAGCCCAGGGACAGGGGGATTTTACGAGCAGTACTTC.

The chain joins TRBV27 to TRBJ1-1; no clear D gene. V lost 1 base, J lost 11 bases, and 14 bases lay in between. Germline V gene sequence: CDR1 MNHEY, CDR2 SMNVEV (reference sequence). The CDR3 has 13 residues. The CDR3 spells CASSLWKGKVAFF. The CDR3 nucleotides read TGTGCCAGCAGTTTATGGAAGGGTAAGGTGGCTTTCTTT.

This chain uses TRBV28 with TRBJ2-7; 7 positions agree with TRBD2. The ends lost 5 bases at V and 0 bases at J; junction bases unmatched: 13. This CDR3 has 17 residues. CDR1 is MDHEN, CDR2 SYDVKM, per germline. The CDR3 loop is CASSAGVGVRSSYEQYF. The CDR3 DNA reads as TGTGCCAGCAGTGCGGGGGTGGGAGTTAGGAGCTCCTACGAGCAGTACTTC. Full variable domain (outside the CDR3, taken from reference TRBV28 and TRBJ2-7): DVKVTQSSRYLVKRTGEKVFLECVQDMDHENMFWYRQDPGLGLRLIYFSYDVKMKEKGDIPEGYSVSREKKERFSLILESASTNQTSMYLCASSAGVGVRSSYEQYFGPGTRLTVT.

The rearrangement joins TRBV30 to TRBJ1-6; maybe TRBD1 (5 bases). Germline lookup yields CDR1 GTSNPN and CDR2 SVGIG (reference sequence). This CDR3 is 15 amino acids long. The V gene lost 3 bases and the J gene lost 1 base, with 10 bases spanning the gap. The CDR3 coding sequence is TGTGCCTGGAGGGAGGGACGATCCTATAATTCACCCCTCCACTTT. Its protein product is CAWREGRSYNSPLHF.

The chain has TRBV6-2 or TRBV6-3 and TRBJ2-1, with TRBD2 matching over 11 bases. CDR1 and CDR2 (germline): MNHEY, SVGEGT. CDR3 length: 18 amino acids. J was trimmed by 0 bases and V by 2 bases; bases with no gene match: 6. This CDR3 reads CASSYEGLADGSYNEQFF. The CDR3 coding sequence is TGTGCCAGCAGTTACGAGGGACTAGCGGACGGCTCCTACAATGAGCAGTTCTTC.

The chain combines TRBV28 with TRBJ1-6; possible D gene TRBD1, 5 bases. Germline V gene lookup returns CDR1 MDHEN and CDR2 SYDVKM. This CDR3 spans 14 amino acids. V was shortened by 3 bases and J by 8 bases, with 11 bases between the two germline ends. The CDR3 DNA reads TGTGCCAGCAGTTTGGTCATGGGGGATTCACCCCTCCACTTT. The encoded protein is CASSLVMGDSPLHF.